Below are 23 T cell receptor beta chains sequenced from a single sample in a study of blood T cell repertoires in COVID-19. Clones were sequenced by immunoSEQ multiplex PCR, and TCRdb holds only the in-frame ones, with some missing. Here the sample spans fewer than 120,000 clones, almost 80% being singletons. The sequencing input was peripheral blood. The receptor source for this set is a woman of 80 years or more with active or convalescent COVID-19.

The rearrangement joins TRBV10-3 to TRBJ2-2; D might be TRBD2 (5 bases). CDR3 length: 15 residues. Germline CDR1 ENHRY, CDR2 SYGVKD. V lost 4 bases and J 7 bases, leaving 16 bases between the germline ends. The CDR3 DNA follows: TGTGCCATCAGTGTTGGGCCTAGCATGCTCGGGGAGCTGTTTTTT. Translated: CAISVGPSMLGELFF.

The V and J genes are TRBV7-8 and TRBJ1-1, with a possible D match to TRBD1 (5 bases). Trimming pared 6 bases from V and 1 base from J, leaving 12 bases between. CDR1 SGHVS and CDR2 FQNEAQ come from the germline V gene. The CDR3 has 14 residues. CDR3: CASRRSTANTEAFF. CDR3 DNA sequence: TGTGCCAGCAGACGGTCGACAGCGAACACTGAAGCTTTCTTT.

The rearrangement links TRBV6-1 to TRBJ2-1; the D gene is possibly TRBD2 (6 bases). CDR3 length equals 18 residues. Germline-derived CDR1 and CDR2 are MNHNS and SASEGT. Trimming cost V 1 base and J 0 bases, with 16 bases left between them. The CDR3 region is CASSEVGGGGGSYNEQFF. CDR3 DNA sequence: TGTGCCAGCAGTGAAGTGGGAGGCGGTGGCGGCTCCTACAATGAGCAGTTCTTC.

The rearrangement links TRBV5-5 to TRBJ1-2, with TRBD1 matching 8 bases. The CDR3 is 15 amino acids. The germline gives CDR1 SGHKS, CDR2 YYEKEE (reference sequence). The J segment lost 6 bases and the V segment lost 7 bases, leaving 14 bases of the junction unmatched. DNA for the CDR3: TGTGCCAGCGCGGAAGTGACAGGGGACACGGATGGCTACACCTTC. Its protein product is CASAEVTGDTDGYTF.

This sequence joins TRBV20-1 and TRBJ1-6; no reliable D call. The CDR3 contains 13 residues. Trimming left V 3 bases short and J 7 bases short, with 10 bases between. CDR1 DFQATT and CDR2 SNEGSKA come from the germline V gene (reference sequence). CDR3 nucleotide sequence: TGCAGTGCTAGTATGGCGGAAAATTCACCCCTCCACTTT. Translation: CSASMAENSPLHF.

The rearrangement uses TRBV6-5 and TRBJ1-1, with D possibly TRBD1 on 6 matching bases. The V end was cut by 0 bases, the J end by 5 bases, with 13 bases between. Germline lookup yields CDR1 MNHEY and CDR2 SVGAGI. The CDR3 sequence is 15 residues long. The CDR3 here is CASSYSQQGRTEAFF. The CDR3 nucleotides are TGTGCCAGCAGTTACTCTCAACAGGGAAGGACTGAAGCTTTCTTT.

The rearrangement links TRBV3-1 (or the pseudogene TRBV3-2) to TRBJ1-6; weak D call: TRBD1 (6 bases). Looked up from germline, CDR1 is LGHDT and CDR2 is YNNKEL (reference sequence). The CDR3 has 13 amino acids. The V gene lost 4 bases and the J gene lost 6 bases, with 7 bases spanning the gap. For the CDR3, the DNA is TGTGCCAGCAGCCCGGACAGTAATTCACCCCTCCACTTT. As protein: CASSPDSNSPLHF.

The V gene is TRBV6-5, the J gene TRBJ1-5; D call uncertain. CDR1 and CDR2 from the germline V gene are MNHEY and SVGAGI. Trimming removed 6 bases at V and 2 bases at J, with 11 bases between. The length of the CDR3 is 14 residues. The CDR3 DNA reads TGTGCCAGCAGCCTAGCGGAGGGCAATCAGCCCCAGCATTTT. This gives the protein CASSLAEGNQPQHF.

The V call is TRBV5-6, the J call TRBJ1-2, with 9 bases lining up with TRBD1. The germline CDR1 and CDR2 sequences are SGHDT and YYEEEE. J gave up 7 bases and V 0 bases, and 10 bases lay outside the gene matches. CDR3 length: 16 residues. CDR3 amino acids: CASSLALLQGAFGYTF. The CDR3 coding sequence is TGTGCCAGCAGCTTGGCGTTATTACAGGGGGCGTTTGGCTACACCTTC.

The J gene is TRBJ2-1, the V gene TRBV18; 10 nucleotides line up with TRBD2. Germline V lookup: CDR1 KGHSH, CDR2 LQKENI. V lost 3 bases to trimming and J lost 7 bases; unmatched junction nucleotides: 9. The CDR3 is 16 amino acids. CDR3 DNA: TGTGCCAGCTCACCTACACAGCAACTAGCGGGGAATGAGCAGTTCTTC. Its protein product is CASSPTQQLAGNEQFF.

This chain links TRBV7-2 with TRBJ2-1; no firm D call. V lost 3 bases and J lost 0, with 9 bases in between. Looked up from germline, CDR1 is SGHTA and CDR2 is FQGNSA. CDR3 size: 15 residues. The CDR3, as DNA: TGTGCCAGCAGCTTCGGTCTGAGCTCCTACAATGAGCAGTTCTTC. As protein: CASSFGLSSYNEQFF.

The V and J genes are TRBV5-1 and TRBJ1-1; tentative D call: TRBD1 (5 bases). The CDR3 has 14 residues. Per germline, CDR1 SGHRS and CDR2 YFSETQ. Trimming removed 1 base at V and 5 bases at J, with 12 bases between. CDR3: CASSLRQGGTEAFF. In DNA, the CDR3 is TGCGCCAGCAGCTTGCGGCAGGGTGGTACTGAAGCTTTCTTT.

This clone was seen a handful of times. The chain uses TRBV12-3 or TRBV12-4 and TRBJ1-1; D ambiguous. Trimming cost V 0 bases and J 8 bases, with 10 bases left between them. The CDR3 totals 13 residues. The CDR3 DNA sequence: TGTGCCAGCAGTTTAGCGGTAACACACGAAGCTTTCTTT. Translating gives CASSLAVTHEAFF.

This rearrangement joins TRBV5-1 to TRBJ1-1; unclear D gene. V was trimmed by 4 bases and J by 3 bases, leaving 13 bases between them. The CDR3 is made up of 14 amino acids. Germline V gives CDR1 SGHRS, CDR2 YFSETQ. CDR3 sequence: CASSLARADTEAFF. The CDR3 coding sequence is TGCGCCAGCAGCCTTGCACGAGCCGACACTGAAGCTTTCTTT.

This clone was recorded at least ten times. The CDR3 region is CASSQGWDSYEQYF. The DNA of the CDR3 is TGTGCCAGCAGCCAAGGGTGGGACAGCTACGAGCAGTACTTC. The J gene is TRBJ2-7, the V gene TRBV3-1 (or the pseudogene TRBV3-2), with 7 bases that match TRBD1. Per the germline V gene, CDR1 is LGHDT and CDR2 is YNNKEL (reference sequence). Losses at the gene ends were 1 base for V and 3 bases for J; bases not matched to a gene: 3. The CDR3 totals 14 residues.

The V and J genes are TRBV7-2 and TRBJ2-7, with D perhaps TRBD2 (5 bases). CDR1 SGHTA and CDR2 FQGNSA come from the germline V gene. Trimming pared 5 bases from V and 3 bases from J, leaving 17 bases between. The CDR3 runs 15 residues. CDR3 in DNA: TGTGCCAGCAGCATAGGGAGCAGTGGAGGCTACGAGCAGTACTTC. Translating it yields CASSIGSSGGYEQYF.

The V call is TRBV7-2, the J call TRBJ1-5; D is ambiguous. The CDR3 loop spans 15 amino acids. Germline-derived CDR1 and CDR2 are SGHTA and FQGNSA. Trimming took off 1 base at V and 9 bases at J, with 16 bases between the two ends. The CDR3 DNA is TGTGCCAGCAGCTTAGATAGTACGAGCTCTCGGCCCCAGCATTTT. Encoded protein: CASSLDSTSSRPQHF.

The CDR3 bases are TGCAGTGCTACGGGTGGCAATGAGCAGTTCTTC. Translating it yields CSATGGNEQFF. J is TRBJ2-1 and V is TRBV20-1; D call uncertain. Germline loops: CDR1 DFQATT, CDR2 SNEGSKA (reference sequence). The CDR3 has 11 residues. The ends were cut back, 4 bases at V and 6 bases at J, with 7 bases in the middle.

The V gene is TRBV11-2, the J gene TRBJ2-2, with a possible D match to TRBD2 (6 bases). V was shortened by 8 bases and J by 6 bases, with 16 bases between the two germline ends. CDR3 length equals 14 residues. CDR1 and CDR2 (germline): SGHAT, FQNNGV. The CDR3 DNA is TGTGCCAGCTCTTCCGGGAGTTTTGCCGGGGAGCTGTTTTTT. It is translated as CASSSGSFAGELFF.

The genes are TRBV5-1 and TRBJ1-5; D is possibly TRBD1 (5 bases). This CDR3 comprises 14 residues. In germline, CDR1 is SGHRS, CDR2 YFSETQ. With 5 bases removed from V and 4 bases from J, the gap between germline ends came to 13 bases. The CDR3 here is CASRSGVGNQPQHF. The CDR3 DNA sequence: TGCGCCAGCAGGTCGGGGGTCGGGAATCAGCCCCAGCATTTT.

The CDR3, as DNA: TGTGCCAGCTCTCTATGGACAGGGAATGAAAAACTGTTTTTT. Translating gives CASSLWTGNEKLFF. The chain combines TRBV18 with TRBJ1-4, with 8 bases matching TRBD1. This CDR3 comprises 14 residues. Germline V gives CDR1 KGHSH, CDR2 LQKENI. J lost 5 bases, V lost 6 bases, and 5 bases had no gene match.

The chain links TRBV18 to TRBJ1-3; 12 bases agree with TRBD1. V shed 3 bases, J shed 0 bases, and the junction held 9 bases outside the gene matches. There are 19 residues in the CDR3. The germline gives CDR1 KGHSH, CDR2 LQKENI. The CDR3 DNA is TGTGCCAGCTCACCGCTGTTCCAGGGACAGGGGGCCTCTGGAAACACCATATATTTT. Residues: CASSPLFQGQGASGNTIYF.

The CDR3 region has the DNA TGCGCCAGCAGCCAAGATGCGGCGGGACTTTCCTACGAGCAGTACTTC. This translates into CASSQDAAGLSYEQYF. The chain joins TRBV4-1 to TRBJ2-7; a possible D gene is TRBD2 (6 bases). There are 16 residues in the CDR3. The V gene lost 0 bases and the J gene lost 1 base, with 13 bases spanning the gap. Germline values: CDR1 MGHRA, CDR2 YSYEKL.